This paragraph reports one T cell receptor beta chain. What it binds is unknown. Sequencing was performed with immunoSEQ multiplex PCR; in TCRdb, only in-frame clones are kept and a portion is missing. The repertoire has about 70,000 clones, around 95% of them found once; the top ten carry 1.5% to 2%. This sample stems from a study of cytomegalovirus exposure and HLA in healthy donors. Study outcomes and limitations: The tendency of first-cohort TCR clusters to co-occur in the 120 or so validation repertoires was the finding of a later analysis. Rare TCR sequences predominated, though certain public TCRs were found in many donors. Specific recognition of CMV antigens was confirmed in vitro for three chains (all CMV-associated).

The CDR3 has 15 amino acids. V dropped 2 bases and J dropped 4 bases, with 16 bases sitting between them. CDR1 SGDLS and CDR2 YYNGEE come from the germline V gene. This receptor was taken from a woman aged 18-29 years in good health and CMV-seropositive. The genes are TRBV9 and TRBJ2-7, with D possibly TRBD2 on 6 matching bases. Input material: PBMCs. CDR3 sequence reads: CASSVSSGSFYEQYF. The CDR3 nucleotides read TGTGCCAGCAGCGTCTCGAGCGGGTCCTTTTACGAGCAGTACTTC. The variable domain in full, completed from reference TRBV9 and TRBJ2-7, reads DSGVTQTPKHLITATGQRVTLRCSPRSGDLSVYWYQQSLDQGLQFLIQYYNGEERAKGNILERFSAQQFPDLHSELNLSSLELGDSALYFCASSVSSGSFYEQYFGPGTRLTVT.